This T cell receptor (beta chain) comes out of a study of T cell changes during pregnancy in multiple sclerosis. The V and J ends lost 0 bases and 7 bases respectively, with 7 bases between them. Germline CDR1 MRHNA, CDR2 SNTAGT. The CDR3 is 13 residues long. Using immunoSEQ multiplex PCR, the repertoire was profiled, and TCRdb retains in-frame clones only, with some absent. The table has roughly 60,000 clones, roughly nine tenths seen once. The sample here was peripheral blood, taken before pregnancy. The receptor comes from a female donor with multiple sclerosis, enrolled in a pregnancy study. V is TRBV6-4 and J is TRBJ2-1, with D perhaps matching TRBD2 (5 bases). CDR3 sequence (DNA): TGTGCCAGCAGTGACTCCGAGCGGAATGAGCAGTTCTTC. Residues: CASSDSERNEQFF.